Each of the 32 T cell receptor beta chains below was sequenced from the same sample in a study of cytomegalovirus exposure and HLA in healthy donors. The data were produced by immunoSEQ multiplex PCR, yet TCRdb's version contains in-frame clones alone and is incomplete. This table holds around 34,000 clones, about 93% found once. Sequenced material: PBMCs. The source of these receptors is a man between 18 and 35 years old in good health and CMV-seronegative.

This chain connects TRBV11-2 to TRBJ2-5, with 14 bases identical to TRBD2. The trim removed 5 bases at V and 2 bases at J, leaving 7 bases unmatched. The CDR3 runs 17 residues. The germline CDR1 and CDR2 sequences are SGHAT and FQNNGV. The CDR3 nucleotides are TGTGCCAGCAGCCGTGGGACTAGCGGGGGTATACAAGAGACCCAGTACTTC. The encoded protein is CASSRGTSGGIQETQYF.

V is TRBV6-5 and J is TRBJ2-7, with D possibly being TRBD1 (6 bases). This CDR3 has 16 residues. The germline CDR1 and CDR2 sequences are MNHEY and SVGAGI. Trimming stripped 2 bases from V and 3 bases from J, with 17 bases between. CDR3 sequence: CASSYEVRAGVYEQYF. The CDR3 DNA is TGTGCCAGCAGTTACGAGGTTCGGGCAGGGGTCTACGAGCAGTACTTC.

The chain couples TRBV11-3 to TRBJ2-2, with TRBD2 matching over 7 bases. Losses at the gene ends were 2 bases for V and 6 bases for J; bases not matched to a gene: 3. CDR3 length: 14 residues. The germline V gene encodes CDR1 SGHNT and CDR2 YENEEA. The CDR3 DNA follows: TGTGCCAGCAGCTTAAAGGCGGGGGCCGGGGAGCTGTTTTTT. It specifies CASSLKAGAGELFF.

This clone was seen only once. The DNA for the CDR3 is TGTGCCAGCAGTTCCACAGGGCGGCTAGATATACATGAGCAGTTCTTC. This translates into CASSSTGRLDIHEQFF. This sequence joins TRBV27 and TRBJ2-1; D is perhaps TRBD1 (6 bases). V was cut by 4 bases and J by 8 bases, with 21 bases left in between. The germline gives CDR1 MNHEY, CDR2 SMNVEV (reference sequence). The CDR3 is made up of 16 amino acids.

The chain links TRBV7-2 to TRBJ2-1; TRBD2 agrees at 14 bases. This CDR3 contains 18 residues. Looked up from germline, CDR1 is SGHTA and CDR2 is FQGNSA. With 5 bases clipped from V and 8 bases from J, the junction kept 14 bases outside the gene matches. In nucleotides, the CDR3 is TGTGCCAGCAGCCGAACTACGACTAGCGGGGGGGTATTCGATGAGCAGTTCTTC. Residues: CASSRTTTSGGVFDEQFF.

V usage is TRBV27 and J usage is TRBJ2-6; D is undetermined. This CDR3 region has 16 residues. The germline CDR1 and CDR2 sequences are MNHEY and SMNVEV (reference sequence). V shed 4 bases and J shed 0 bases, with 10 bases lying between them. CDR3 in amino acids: CASSSLSFSGANVLTF. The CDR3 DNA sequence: TGTGCCAGCAGTTCCCTCAGTTTCTCTGGGGCCAACGTCCTGACTTTC.

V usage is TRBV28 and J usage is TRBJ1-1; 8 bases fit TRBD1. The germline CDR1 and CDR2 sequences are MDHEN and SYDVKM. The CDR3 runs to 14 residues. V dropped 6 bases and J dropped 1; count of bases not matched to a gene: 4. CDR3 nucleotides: TGTGCCAGCAGCCCTGGGACAGGGAACACTGAAGCTTTCTTT. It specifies CASSPGTGNTEAFF.

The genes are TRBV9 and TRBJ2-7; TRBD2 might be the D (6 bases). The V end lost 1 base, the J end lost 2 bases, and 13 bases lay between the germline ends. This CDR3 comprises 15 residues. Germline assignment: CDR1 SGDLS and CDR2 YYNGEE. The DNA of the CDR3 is TGTGCCAGCAGCGTACTCCCGGGAGCGACCTACGAGCAGTACTTC. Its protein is CASSVLPGATYEQYF.

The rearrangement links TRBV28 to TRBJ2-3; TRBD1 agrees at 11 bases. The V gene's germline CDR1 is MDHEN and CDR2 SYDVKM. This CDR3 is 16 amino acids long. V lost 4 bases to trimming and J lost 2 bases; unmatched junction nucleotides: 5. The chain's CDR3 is CASSSDRGRVTDTQYF. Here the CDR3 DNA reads TGTGCCAGCAGTTCGGACAGGGGGCGCGTCACAGATACGCAGTATTTT. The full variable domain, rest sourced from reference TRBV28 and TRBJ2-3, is DVKVTQSSRYLVKRTGEKVFLECVQDMDHENMFWYRQDPGLGLRLIYFSYDVKMKEKGDIPEGYSVSREKKERFSLILESASTNQTSMYLCASSSDRGRVTDTQYFGPGTRLTVL.

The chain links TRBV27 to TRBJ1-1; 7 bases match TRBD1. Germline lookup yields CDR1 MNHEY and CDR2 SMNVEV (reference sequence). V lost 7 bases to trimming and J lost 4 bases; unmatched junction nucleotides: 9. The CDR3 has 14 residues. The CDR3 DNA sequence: TGTGCCAGCACCCGACAGGGTGGGAGCACTGAAGCTTTCTTT. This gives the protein CASTRQGGSTEAFF.

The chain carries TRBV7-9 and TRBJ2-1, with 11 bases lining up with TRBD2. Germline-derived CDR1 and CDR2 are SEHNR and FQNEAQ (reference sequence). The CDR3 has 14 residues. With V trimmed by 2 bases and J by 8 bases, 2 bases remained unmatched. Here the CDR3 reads CASSLLAGGHEQFF. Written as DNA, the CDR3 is TGTGCCAGCAGCTTACTAGCGGGAGGCCATGAGCAGTTCTTC.

CDR3 loop: CASRKGTSGTYEQYF. The DNA for the CDR3 is TGTGCCAGCAGAAAGGGGACTAGCGGAACATACGAGCAGTACTTC. The chain is built from TRBV27 and TRBJ2-7; 11 bases agree with TRBD2. The CDR3 is made up of 15 amino acids. Germline V gives CDR1 MNHEY, CDR2 SMNVEV (reference sequence). With 6 bases clipped from V and 4 bases from J, the junction kept 8 bases outside the gene matches.

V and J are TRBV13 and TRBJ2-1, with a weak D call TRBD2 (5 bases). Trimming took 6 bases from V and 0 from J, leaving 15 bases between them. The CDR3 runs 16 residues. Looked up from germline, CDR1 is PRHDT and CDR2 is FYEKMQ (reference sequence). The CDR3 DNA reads TGTGCCAGCAGTTTTGCAACTAGTCCCTCCTACAATGAGCAGTTCTTC. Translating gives CASSFATSPSYNEQFF.

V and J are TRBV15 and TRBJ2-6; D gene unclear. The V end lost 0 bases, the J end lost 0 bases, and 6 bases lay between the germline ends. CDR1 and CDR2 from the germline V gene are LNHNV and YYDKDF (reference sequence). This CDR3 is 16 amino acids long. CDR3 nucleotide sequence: TGTGCCACCAGCAGAGATGGCAGCTCTGGGGCCAACGTCCTGACTTTC. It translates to CATSRDGSSGANVLTF.

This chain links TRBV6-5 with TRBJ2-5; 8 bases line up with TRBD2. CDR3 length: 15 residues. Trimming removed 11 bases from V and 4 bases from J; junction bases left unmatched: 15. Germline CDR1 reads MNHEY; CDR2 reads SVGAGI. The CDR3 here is CAANTRGGASETQYF. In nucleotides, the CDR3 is TGTGCCGCCAACACCCGGGGGGGGGCGTCAGAGACCCAGTACTTC.

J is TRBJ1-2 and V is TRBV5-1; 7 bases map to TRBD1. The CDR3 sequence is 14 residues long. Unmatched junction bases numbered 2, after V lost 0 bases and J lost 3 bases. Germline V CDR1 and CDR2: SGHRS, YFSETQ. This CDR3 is CASSLETGHYGYTF. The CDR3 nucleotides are TGCGCCAGCAGCTTGGAGACAGGGCACTATGGCTACACCTTC. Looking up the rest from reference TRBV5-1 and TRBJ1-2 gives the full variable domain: KAGVTQTPRYLIKTRGQQVTLSCSPISGHRSVSWYQQTPGQGLQFLFEYFSETQRNKGNFPGRFSGRQFSNSRSEMNVSTLELGDSALYLCASSLETGHYGYTFGSGTRLTVV.

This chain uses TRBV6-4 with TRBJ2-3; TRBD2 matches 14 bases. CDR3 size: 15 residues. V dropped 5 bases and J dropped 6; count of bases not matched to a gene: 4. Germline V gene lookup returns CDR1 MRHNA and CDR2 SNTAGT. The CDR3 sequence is CASSRLAGGPDTQYF. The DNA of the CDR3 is TGTGCCAGCAGTCGACTAGCGGGAGGGCCGGATACGCAGTATTTT.

CDR3 bases: TGTGCCAGCAGCTTAGAGGACAGGGCCTACGAGCAGTACTTC. Translated: CASSLEDRAYEQYF. The J gene is TRBJ2-7, the V gene TRBV11-2, with 8 nucleotides matching TRBD1. The CDR3 runs 14 residues. V shed 0 bases, J shed 2 bases, and the junction held 0 bases outside the gene matches. Germline values: CDR1 SGHAT, CDR2 FQNNGV.

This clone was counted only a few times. For the CDR3, the DNA is TGTGCCAGCAGTTTACCAACAGGGGCCTTCACTGAAGCTTTCTTT. Its translation is CASSLPTGAFTEAFF. V usage is TRBV28 and J usage is TRBJ1-1, with 7 nucleotides matching TRBD1. The germline V gene encodes CDR1 MDHEN and CDR2 SYDVKM. This CDR3 comprises 15 residues. Trimming cost V 2 bases and J 4 bases; bases outside gene matches: 7.

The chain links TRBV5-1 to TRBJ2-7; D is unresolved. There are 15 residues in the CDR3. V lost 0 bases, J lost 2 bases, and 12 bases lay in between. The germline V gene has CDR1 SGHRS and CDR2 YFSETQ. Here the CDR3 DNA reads TGCGCCAGCAGCTTGGTGGCAGCTAGTGCCTACGAGCAGTACTTC. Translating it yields CASSLVAASAYEQYF.

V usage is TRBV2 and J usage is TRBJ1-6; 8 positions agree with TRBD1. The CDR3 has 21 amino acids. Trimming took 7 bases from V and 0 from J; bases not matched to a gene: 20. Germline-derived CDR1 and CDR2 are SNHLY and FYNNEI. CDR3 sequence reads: CASTEDLPGTGLSSYNSPLHF. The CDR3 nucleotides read TGTGCCAGCACCGAGGACTTACCCGGGACAGGCCTAAGCTCCTATAATTCACCCCTCCACTTT.

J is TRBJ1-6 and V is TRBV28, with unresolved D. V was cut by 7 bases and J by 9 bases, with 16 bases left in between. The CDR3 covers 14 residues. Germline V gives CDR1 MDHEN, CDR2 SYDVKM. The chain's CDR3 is CASKSQTVRSPLHF. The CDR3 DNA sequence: TGTGCCAGCAAAAGTCAAACAGTTCGTTCACCCCTCCACTTT.

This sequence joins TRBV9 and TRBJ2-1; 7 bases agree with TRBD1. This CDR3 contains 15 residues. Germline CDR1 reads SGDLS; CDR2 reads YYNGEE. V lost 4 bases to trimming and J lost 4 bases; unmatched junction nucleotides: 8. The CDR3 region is CASSLRQGPYNEQFF. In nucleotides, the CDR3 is TGTGCCAGCAGCCTCCGACAGGGACCTTACAATGAGCAGTTCTTC.

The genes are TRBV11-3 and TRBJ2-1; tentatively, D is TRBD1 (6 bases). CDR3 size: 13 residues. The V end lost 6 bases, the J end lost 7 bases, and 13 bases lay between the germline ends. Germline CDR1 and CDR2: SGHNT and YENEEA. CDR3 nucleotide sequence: TGTGCCAGCAGTTTACAGGGAAGGAATGAGCAGTTCTTC. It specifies CASSLQGRNEQFF. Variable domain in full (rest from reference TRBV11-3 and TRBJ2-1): EAGVVQSPRYKIIEKKQPVAFWCNPISGHNTLYWYLQNLGQGPELLIRYENEEAVDDSQLPKDRFSAERLKGVDSTLKIQPAELGDSAVYLCASSLQGRNEQFFGPGTRLTVL.

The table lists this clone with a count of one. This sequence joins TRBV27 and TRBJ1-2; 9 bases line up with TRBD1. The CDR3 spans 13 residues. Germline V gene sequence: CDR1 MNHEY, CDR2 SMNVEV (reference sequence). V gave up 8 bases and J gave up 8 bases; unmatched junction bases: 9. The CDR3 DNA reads TGTGCCAGCGGCGGAGACAGGGGGTTCGGCTACACCTTC. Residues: CASGGDRGFGYTF.

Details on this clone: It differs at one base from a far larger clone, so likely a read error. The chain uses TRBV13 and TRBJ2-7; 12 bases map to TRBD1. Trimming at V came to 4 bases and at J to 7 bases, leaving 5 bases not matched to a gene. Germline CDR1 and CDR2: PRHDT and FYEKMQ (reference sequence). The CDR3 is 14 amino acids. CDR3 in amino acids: CASSSGQGAREQYF. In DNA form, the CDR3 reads TGTGCCAGCAGCTCGGGACAGGGGGCGCGAGAGCAGTACTTC.

CDR3 nucleotides: TGTGCCAGCAGCTCCCAGGACAGGGGCAATGAGCAGTTCTTC. Translation gives CASSSQDRGNEQFF. The chain employs TRBV11-2 and TRBJ2-1, with TRBD1 matching 9 bases. There are 14 residues in the CDR3. In germline, CDR1 is SGHAT, CDR2 FQNNGV. Losses at the gene ends were 4 bases for V and 6 bases for J; bases not matched to a gene: 4.

As DNA, the CDR3 is TGTGCCAGCAGCTTCAGACACCCCGGAGGTGAAGCTTTCTTT. Protein: CASSFRHPGGEAFF. This chain uses TRBV5-6 with TRBJ1-1; D call uncertain. V was cut by 2 bases and J by 7 bases, with 15 bases left in between. The CDR3 spans 14 residues. The germline CDR1 and CDR2 sequences are SGHDT and YYEEEE.

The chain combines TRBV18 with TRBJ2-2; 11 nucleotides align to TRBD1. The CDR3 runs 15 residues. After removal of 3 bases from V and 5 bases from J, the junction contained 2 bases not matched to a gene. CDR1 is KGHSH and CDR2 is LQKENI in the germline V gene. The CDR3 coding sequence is TGTGCCAGCTCACCGGACAGGGGGCGGACCGGGGAGCTGTTTTTT. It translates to CASSPDRGRTGELFF. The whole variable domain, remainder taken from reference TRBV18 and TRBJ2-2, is NAGVMQNPRHLVRRRGQEARLRCSPMKGHSHVYWYRQLPEEGLKFMVYLQKENIIDESGMPKERFSAEFPKEGPSILRIQQVVRGDSAAYFCASSPDRGRTGELFFGEGSRLTVL.

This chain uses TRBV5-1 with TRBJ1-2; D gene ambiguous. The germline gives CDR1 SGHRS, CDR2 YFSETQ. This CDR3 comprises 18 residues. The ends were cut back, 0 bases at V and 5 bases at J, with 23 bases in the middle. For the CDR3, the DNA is TGCGCCAGCAGCTTGGGAGGGCGTGGAAGGTCTTTCGGATATGGCTACACCTTC. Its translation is CASSLGGRGRSFGYGYTF.

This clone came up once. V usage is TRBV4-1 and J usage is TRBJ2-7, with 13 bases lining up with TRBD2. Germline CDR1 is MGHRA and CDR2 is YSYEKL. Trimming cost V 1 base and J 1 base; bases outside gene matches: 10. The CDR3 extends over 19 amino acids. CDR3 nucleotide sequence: TGCGCCAGCAGCCAAGTCCCGGGACTAGCGGGATCAGGATCCTACGAGCAGTACTTC. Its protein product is CASSQVPGLAGSGSYEQYF.

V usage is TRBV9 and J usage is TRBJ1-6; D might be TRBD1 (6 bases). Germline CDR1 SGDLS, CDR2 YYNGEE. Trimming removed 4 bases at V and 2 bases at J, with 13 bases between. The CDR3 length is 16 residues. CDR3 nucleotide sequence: TGTGCCAGCAGCCCGGGGGGGGGCACCTATAATTCACCCCTCCACTTT. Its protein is CASSPGGGTYNSPLHF.